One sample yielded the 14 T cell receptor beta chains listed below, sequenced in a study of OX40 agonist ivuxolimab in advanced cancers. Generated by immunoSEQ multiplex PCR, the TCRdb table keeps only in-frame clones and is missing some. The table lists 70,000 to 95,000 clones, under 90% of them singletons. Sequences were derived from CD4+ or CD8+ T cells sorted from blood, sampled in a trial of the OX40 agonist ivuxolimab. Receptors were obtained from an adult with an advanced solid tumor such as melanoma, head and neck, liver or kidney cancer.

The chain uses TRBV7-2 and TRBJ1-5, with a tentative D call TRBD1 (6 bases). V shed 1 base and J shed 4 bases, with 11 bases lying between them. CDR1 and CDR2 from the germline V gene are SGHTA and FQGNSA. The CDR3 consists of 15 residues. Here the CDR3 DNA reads TGTGCCAGCAGCTTAGAGGGGGGGATTAATCAGCCCCAGCATTTT. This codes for CASSLEGGINQPQHF. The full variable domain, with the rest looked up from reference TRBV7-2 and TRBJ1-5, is GAGVSQSPSNKVTEKGKDVELRCDPISGHTALYWYRQSLGQGLEFLIYFQGNSAPDKSGLPSDRFSAERTGGSVSTLTIQRTQQEDSAVYLCASSLEGGINQPQHFGDGTRLSIL.

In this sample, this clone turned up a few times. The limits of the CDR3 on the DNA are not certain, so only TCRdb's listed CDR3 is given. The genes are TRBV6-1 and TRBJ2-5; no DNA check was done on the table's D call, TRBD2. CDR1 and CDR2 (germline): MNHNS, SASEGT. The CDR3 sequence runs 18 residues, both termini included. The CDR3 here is CASSESVFWLAGAGTQYF.

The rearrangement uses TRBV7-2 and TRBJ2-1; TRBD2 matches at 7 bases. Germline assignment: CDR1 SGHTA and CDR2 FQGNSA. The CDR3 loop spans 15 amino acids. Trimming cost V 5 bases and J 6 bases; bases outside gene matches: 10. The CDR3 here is CASSQSGGEGNEQFF. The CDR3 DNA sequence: TGTGCCAGCAGCCAGTCGGGCGGGGAGGGCAATGAGCAGTTCTTC.

The CDR3 is CASDWTGLEETQYF. In DNA form, the CDR3 reads TGTGCCAGCGACTGGACAGGGCTTGAAGAGACCCAGTACTTC. The chain links TRBV6-1 to TRBJ2-5; 8 bases agree with TRBD1. The length of the CDR3 is 14 residues. The trim removed 8 bases at V and 3 bases at J, leaving 8 bases unmatched. Germline values: CDR1 MNHNS, CDR2 SASEGT.

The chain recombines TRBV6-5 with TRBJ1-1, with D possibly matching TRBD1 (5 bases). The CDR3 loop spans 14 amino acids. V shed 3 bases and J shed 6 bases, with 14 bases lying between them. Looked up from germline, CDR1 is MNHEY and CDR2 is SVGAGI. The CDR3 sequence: CASSYFPREAEAFF. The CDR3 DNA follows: TGTGCCAGCAGTTATTTCCCCAGGGAGGCTGAAGCTTTCTTT.

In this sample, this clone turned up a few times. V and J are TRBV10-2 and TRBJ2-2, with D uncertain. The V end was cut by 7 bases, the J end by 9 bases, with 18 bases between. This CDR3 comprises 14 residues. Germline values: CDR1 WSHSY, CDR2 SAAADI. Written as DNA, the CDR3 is TGCGCCAGCACCCCTGCCCTCCCCGAGAGGGAGCTGTTTTTT. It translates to CASTPALPERELFF.

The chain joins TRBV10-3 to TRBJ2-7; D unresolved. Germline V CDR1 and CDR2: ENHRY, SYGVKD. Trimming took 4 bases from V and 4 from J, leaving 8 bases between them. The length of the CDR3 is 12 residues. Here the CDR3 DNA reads TGTGCCATCAGTGCCGTAGCTTACGAGCAGTACTTC. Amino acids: CAISAVAYEQYF.

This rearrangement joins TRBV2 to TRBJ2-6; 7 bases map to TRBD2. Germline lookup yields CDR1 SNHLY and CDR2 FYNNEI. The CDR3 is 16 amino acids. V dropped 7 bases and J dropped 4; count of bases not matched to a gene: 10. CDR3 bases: TGTGCCAGCACCGAACATGGGGGGGTCGGGGCCAACGTCCTGACTTTC. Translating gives CASTEHGGVGANVLTF.

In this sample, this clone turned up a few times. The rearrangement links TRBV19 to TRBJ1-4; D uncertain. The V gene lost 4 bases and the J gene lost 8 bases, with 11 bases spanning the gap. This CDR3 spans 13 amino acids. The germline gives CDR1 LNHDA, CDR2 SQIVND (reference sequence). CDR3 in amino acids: CASSSRIREKLFF. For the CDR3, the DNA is TGTGCCAGTAGTAGTCGGATCAGGGAAAAACTGTTTTTT.

CDR3 sequence reads: CASSAPTYAEQYV. CDR3 DNA: TGTGCCAGCAGTGCTCCGACCTACGCGGAGCAGTACGTC. This chain links TRBV2 with TRBJ2-7; D is uncertain. The CDR3 sequence is 13 residues long. The V end lost 4 bases, the J end lost 7 bases, and 14 bases lay between the germline ends. The germline gives CDR1 SNHLY, CDR2 FYNNEI.

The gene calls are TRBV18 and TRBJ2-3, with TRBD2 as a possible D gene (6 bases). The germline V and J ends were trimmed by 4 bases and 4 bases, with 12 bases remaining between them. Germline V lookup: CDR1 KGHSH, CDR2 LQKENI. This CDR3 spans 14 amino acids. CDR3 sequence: CASSRPGTSDTQYF. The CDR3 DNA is TGTGCCAGCTCACGGCCCGGGACTTCAGATACGCAGTATTTT.

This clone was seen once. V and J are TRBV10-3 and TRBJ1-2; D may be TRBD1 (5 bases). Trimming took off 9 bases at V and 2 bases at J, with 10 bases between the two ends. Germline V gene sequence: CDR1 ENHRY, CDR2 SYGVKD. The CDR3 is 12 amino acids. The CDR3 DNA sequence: TGTGCCATTTTCGAGGGGAACTATGGCTACACCTTC. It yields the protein CAIFEGNYGYTF.

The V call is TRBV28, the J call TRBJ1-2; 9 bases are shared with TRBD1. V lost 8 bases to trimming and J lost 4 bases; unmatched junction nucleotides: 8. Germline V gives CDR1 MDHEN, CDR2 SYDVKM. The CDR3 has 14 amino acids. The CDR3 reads CASLGTGKFYGYTF. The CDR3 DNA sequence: TGTGCCAGCCTCGGGACAGGGAAGTTCTATGGCTACACCTTC.

Here the CDR3 DNA reads TGTGCCAGCGGGAGGACGACTCACAATCAGCCCCAGCATTTT. It codes for CASGRTTHNQPQHF. The genes are TRBV6-5 and TRBJ1-5; unclear D gene. The CDR3 extends over 14 amino acids. V was pared by 8 bases and J by 3 bases, with 14 bases between. From germline, CDR1 is MNHEY and CDR2 SVGAGI.